This T cell receptor (beta chain) derives from a study of T cells after yellow fever vaccination. This CDR3 is 17 amino acids long. CDR1 and CDR2 (germline): SGHTA, FQGNSA. V lost 8 bases and J lost 0, with 21 bases in between. TCRdb re-derived calls from the 5' RACE reads in MiXCR, one entry per CDR3 protein. The sample shows 500,000 to 650,000 distinct CDR3 sequences, more than 9% of them seen only once. The sequence derives from a man aged 25 to 40 who received the YFV17D yellow fever vaccine. The sequencing used PBMCs, collected on the day of the yellow fever booster vaccination. This chain joins TRBV7-2 and TRBJ2-3; unclear D gene. The CDR3 sequence: CASGTRDFFSSTDTQYF. CDR3 nucleotides: TGTGCCAGCGGTACCCGAGACTTTTTCTCTAGCACAGATACGCAGTATTTT.